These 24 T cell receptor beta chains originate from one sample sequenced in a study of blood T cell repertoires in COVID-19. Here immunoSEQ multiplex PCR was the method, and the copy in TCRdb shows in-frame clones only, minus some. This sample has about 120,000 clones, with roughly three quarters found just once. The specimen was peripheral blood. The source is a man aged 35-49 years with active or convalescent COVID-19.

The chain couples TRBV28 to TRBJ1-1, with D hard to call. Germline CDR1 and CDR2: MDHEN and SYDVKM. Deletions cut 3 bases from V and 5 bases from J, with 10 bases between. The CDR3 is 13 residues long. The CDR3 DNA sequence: TGTGCCAGCAGTTTCTCAGGTTCGACTGAAGCTTTCTTT. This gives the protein CASSFSGSTEAFF.

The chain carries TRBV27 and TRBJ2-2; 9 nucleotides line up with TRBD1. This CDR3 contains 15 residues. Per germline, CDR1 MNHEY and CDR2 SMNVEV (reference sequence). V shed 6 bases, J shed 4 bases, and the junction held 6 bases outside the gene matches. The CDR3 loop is CASSLQGAGTGELFF. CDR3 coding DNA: TGTGCCAGCAGCTTACAGGGGGCGGGCACCGGGGAGCTGTTTTTT.

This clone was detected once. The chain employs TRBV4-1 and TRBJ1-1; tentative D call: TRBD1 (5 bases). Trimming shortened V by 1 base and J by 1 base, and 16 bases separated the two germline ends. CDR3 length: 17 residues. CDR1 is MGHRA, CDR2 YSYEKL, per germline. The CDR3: CASSQVLGGTSNTEAFF. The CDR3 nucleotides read TGCGCCAGCAGCCAAGTTCTGGGGGGGACCTCGAACACTGAAGCTTTCTTT.

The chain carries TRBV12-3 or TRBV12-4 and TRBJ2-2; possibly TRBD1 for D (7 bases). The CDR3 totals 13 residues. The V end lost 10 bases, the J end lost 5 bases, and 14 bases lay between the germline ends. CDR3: CATQQGGTGELFF. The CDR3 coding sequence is TGTGCCACCCAGCAGGGGGGAACCGGGGAGCTGTTTTTT.

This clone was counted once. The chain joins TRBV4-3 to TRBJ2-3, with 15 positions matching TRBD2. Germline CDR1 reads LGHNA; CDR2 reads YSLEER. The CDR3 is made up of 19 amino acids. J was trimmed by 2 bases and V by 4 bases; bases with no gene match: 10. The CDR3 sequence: CASSPGLAGGRGDTDTQYF. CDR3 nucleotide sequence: TGCGCCAGCAGCCCTGGACTAGCGGGGGGGCGAGGGGACACAGATACGCAGTATTTT.

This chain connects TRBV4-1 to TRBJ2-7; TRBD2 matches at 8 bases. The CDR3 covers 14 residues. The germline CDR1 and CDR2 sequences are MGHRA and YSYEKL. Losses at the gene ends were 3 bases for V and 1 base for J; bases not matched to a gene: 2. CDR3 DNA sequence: TGCGCCAGCAGCCAGACTAGCGCTTCCTACGAGCAGTACTTC. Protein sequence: CASSQTSASYEQYF.

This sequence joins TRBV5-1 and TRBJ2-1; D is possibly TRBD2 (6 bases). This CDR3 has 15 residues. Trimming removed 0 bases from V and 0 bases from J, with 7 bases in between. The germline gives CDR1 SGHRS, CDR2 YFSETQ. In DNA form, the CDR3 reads TGCGCCAGCAGCTTGGCGACTAGCTCCTACAATGAGCAGTTCTTC. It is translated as CASSLATSSYNEQFF.

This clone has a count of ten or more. CDR3 nucleotides: TGTGCCAGCAGCGTAGTCGGGAGAGATGATACGCAGTATTTT. This codes for CASSVVGRDDTQYF. V and J are TRBV9 and TRBJ2-3, with D possibly TRBD2 on 6 matching bases. With 0 bases removed from V and 6 bases from J, the gap between germline ends came to 11 bases. The CDR3 is 14 amino acids. The germline V gene encodes CDR1 SGDLS and CDR2 YYNGEE.

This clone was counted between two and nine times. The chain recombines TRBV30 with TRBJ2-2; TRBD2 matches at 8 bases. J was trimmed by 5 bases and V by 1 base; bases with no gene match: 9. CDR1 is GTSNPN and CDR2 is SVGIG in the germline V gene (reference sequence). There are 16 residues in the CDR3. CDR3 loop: CAWSAGGHLGTGELFF. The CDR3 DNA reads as TGTGCCTGGAGTGCGGGAGGGCACCTGGGGACCGGGGAGCTGTTTTTT.

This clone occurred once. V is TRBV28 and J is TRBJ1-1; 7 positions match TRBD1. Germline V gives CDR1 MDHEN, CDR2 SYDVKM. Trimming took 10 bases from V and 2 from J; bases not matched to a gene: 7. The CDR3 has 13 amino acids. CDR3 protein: CAITGAPNTEAFF. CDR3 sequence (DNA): TGTGCCATCACAGGGGCCCCAAACACTGAAGCTTTCTTT.

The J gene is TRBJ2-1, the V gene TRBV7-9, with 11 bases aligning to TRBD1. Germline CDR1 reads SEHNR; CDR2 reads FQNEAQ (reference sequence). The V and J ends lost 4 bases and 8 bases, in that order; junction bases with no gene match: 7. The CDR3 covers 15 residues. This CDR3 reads CASSYGQGALHEQFF. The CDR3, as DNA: TGTGCCAGCAGCTACGGACAGGGGGCGCTTCATGAGCAGTTCTTC.

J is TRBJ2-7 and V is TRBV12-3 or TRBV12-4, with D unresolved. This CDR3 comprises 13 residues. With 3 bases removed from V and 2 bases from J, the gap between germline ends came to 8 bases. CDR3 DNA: TGTGCCAGCAGTTTTGCGGCTCCCTACGAGCAGTACTTC. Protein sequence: CASSFAAPYEQYF.

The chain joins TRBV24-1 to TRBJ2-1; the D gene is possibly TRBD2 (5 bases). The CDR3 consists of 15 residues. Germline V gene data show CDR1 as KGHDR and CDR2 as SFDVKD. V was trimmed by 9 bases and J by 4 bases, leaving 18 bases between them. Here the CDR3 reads CATCRSGSSYNEQFF. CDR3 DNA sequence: TGTGCCACCTGTAGGAGCGGATCCTCTTACAATGAGCAGTTCTTC.

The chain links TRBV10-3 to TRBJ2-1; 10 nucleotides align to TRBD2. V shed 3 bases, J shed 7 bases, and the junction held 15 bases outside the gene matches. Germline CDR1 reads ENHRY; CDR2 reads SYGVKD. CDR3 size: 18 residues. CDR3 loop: CAISEYLAGVDAGNEQFF. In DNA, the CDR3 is TGTGCCATCAGTGAATACCTAGCGGGAGTTGACGCGGGGAATGAGCAGTTCTTC.

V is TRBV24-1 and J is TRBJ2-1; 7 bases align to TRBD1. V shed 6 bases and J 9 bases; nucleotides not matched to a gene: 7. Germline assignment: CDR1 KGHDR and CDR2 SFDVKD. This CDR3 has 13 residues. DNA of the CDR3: TGTGCCACCAGTTTGAGACGGGACAGTGAGCAGTTCTTC. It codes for CATSLRRDSEQFF.

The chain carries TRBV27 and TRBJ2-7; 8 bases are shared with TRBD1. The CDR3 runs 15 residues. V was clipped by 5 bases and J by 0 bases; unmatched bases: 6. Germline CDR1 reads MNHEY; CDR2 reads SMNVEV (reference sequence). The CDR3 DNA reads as TGTGCCAGCAGTCAGAGGACAGGGCTCTCCTACGAGCAGTACTTC. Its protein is CASSQRTGLSYEQYF.

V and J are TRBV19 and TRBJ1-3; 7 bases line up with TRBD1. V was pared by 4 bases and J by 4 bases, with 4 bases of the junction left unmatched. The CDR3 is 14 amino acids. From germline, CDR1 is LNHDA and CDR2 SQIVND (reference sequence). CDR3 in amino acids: CASSTDRAGNTIYF. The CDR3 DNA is TGTGCCAGTAGTACCGACAGGGCGGGAAACACCATATATTTT.

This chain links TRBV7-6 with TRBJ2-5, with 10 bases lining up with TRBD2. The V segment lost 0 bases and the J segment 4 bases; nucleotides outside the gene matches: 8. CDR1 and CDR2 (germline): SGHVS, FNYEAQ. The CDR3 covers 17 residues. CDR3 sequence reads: CASSLATASGSTETQYF. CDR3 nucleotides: TGTGCCAGCAGCTTAGCGACGGCTAGCGGGAGTACAGAGACCCAGTACTTC.

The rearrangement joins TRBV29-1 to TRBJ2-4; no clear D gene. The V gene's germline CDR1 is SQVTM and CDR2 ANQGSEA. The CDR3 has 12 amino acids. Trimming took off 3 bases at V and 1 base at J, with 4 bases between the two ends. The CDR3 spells CSVEQAKNIQYF. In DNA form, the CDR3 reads TGCAGCGTTGAGCAGGCCAAAAACATTCAGTACTTC. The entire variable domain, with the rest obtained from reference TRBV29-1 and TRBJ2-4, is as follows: SAVISQKPSRDICQRGTSLTIQCQVDSQVTMMFWYRQQPGQSLTLIATANQGSEATYESGFVIDKFPISRPNLTFSTLTVSNMSPEDSSIYLCSVEQAKNIQYFGAGTRLSVL.

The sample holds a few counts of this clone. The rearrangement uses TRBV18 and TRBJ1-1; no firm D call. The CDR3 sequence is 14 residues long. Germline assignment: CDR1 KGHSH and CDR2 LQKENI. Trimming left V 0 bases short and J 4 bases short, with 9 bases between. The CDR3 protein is CASSPPLRSTEAFF. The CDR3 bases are TGTGCCAGCTCACCACCCCTTCGGAGCACTGAAGCTTTCTTT.

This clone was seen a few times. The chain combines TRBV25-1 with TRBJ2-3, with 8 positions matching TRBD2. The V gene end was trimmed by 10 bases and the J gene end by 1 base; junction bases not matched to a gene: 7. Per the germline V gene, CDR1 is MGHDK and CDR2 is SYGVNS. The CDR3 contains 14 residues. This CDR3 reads CATAPAGGTDTQYF. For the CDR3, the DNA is TGTGCCACGGCCCCAGCGGGAGGCACAGATACGCAGTATTTT.

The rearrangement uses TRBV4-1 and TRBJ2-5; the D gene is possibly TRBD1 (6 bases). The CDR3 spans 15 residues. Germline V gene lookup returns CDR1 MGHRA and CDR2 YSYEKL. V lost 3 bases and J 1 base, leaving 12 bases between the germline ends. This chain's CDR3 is CASSQGTRSQETQYF. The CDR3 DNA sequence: TGCGCCAGCAGCCAGGGGACAAGGTCCCAAGAGACCCAGTACTTC.

This chain's CDR3 is CASSLVWGSTEAFF. Written as DNA, the CDR3 is TGTGCCAGCAGCTTAGTCTGGGGCAGCACTGAAGCTTTCTTT. V gene TRBV7-2 combines with J gene TRBJ1-1; D might be TRBD1 (5 bases). This CDR3 contains 14 residues. The ends were cut back, 1 base at V and 4 bases at J, with 10 bases in the middle. Per the germline V gene, CDR1 is SGHTA and CDR2 is FQGNSA.

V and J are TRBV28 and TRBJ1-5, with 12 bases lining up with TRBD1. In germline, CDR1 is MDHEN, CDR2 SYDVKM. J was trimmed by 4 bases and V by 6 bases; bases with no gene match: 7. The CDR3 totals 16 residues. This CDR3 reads CASSSRDRGPNQPQHF. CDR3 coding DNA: TGTGCCAGCAGCAGCCGGGACAGGGGGCCTAATCAGCCCCAGCATTTT. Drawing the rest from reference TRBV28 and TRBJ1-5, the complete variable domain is DVKVTQSSRYLVKRTGEKVFLECVQDMDHENMFWYRQDPGLGLRLIYFSYDVKMKEKGDIPEGYSVSREKKERFSLILESASTNQTSMYLCASSSRDRGPNQPQHFGDGTRLSIL.